The 10 T cell receptor beta chains below all came from one sample that was sequenced in a study of radiotherapy plus CTLA-4 blockade in lung cancer. The method was immunoSEQ multiplex PCR; TCRdb's version includes in-frame clones alone and lacks a portion of them. The data show 89,000 or so clones, with roughly 80% seen just once and around 3% held by the top ten. This sample comprised peripheral blood, obtained from a patient treated with radiotherapy plus ipilimumab. These receptors were collected from a human donor with non-small cell lung cancer who had a partial response to radiotherapy plus ipilimumab.

The genes are TRBV7-2 and TRBJ1-3; the D is unclear. The length of the CDR3 is 14 residues. CDR1 and CDR2 (germline): SGHTA, FQGNSA. The V and J ends lost 5 bases and 4 bases respectively, with 12 bases between them. CDR3 nucleotide sequence: TGTGCCAGCAGCCCGAACACACCGGGAAACACCATATATTTT. Its translation: CASSPNTPGNTIYF.

The rearrangement uses TRBV5-1 and TRBJ2-7, with 10 nucleotides matching TRBD1. The ends lost 1 base at V and 7 bases at J; junction bases unmatched: 5. The germline V gene has CDR1 SGHRS and CDR2 YFSETQ. The CDR3 length is 14 residues. The CDR3 sequence is CASSLRQGAEEQYF. In DNA form, the CDR3 reads TGCGCCAGCAGCTTGAGACAGGGGGCGGAGGAGCAGTACTTC.

V usage is TRBV25-1 and J usage is TRBJ2-7, with 8 bases lining up with TRBD2. V trimming: 3 bases; J trimming: 0 bases; junction bases outside the gene matches: 7. CDR1 is MGHDK and CDR2 is SYGVNS in the germline V gene. The CDR3 loop spans 16 amino acids. CDR3: CASSDGGLAGSYEQYF. In DNA form, the CDR3 reads TGTGCCAGCAGTGACGGAGGGCTAGCGGGCTCCTACGAGCAGTACTTC.

This clone was picked up one time. The chain employs TRBV27 and TRBJ2-1, with D perhaps matching TRBD1 (8 bases). CDR3 length: 14 amino acids. The V gene lost 4 bases and the J gene lost 6 bases, with 13 bases spanning the gap. Looked up from germline, CDR1 is MNHEY and CDR2 is SMNVEV (reference sequence). The CDR3 coding sequence is TGTGCCAGCAGTTCCCACAGGGGGGGCAATGAGCAGTTCTTC. This codes for CASSSHRGGNEQFF.

The V gene is TRBV19, the J gene TRBJ2-1; 10 bases are shared with TRBD1. The V and J ends lost 9 bases and 5 bases, in that order; junction bases with no gene match: 4. The CDR3 has 13 residues. Looked up from germline, CDR1 is LNHDA and CDR2 is SQIVND (reference sequence). The CDR3 bases are TGTGCCAGCGGGGACAGGGGAGACAATGAGCAGTTCTTC. Amino acids: CASGDRGDNEQFF. The entire variable domain, with the rest obtained from reference TRBV19 and TRBJ2-1, is as follows: DGGITQSPKYLFRKEGQNVTLSCEQNLNHDAMYWYRQDPGQGLRLIYYSQIVNDFQKGDIAEGYSVSREKKESFPLTVTSAQKNPTAFYLCASGDRGDNEQFFGPGTRLTVL.

The chain combines TRBV27 with TRBJ2-6; D gene unclear. The V gene lost 4 bases and the J gene lost 0 bases, with 4 bases spanning the gap. CDR1 and CDR2 (germline): MNHEY, SMNVEV (reference sequence). The CDR3 runs to 14 residues. CDR3 amino acids: CASSSGSGANVLTF. CDR3 coding DNA: TGTGCCAGCAGTTCCGGCTCTGGGGCCAACGTCCTGACTTTC.

This clone was picked up one time. The V call is TRBV25-1, the J call TRBJ2-3; 7 bases map to TRBD2. The germline gives CDR1 MGHDK, CDR2 SYGVNS. With V trimmed by 4 bases and J by 3 bases, 10 bases remained unmatched. The CDR3 has 16 residues. The CDR3 region is CASSGGLAGATDTQYF. The DNA of the CDR3 is TGTGCCAGCAGTGGGGGCTTAGCGGGCGCAACAGATACGCAGTATTTT.

The chain links TRBV6-5 to TRBJ2-1; D ambiguous. The CDR3 has 13 residues. V dropped 4 bases and J dropped 5 bases, with 9 bases sitting between them. The V gene's germline CDR1 is MNHEY and CDR2 SVGAGI. The CDR3 region has the DNA TGTGCCAGCAGTTCAAGAGGAGACAATGAGCAGTTCTTC. The encoded protein is CASSSRGDNEQFF.

This clone occurred a few times. This chain joins TRBV2 and TRBJ1-3, with TRBD1 matching 7 bases. After removal of 5 bases from V and 3 bases from J, the junction contained 1 base not matched to a gene. The CDR3 has 13 residues. Germline CDR1 is SNHLY and CDR2 is FYNNEI. The CDR3 here is CASSNRGGNTIYF. For the CDR3, the DNA is TGTGCCAGCAGTAACAGGGGTGGAAACACCATATATTTT.

V gene TRBV6-5 combines with J gene TRBJ1-1, with 8 bases lining up with TRBD1. J was trimmed by 7 bases and V by 2 bases; bases with no gene match: 6. This CDR3 is 14 amino acids long. Germline loops: CDR1 MNHEY, CDR2 SVGAGI. The CDR3 sequence: CASSYHGQGFEAFF. The DNA of the CDR3 is TGTGCCAGCAGTTACCACGGACAGGGCTTTGAAGCTTTCTTT.